The T cell receptor beta chain described here comes from a study of shared clonotypes between healthy human individuals. On this clone itself: The target antigen is unknown. Other DNA sequences in the same sample also yield this CDR3.

The authors loaded around 200 ng DNA, 30,000 to 35,000 T cell genomes, into sorted-subset replicate PCRs. Some clones are missing from TCRdb's copy, which holds only in-frame ones; the method was immunoSEQ multiplex PCR. The sample has over 2 million clones, about nine tenths seen once; the top ten hold 0.3% to 0.4%. The CDR3 is 14 amino acids. CDR1 and CDR2 from the germline V gene are SGDLS and YYNGEE. Trimming cost V 0 bases and J 5 bases, with 11 bases left between them. Notes on the study in general: Relative to memory subsets, naive subsets generally showed larger estimated richness. Rarefaction demonstrated incomplete sorted-subset sequencing despite large depth.

The rearrangement joins TRBV9 to TRBJ2-5, with a weak D call TRBD2 (6 bases). Specimen: naive CD4+ T cells from PBMCs. Indicated subset: CD45RA+ positively selected. This clonotype originated in a man younger than 30 in good health. Some clones in this sample may be carry-over from other donors' samples. The CDR3 spells CASSVGGGWETQYF. In DNA, the CDR3 is TGTGCCAGCAGCGTAGGGGGAGGCTGGGAGACCCAGTACTTC.